This T cell receptor beta chain was sequenced during a study of STAT5B mutations in CD4+ large granular lymphocyte leukemia. Whole-study findings and limits: Without HLA matching, higher CD4+ than CD8+ T-LGLL clonality could reflect small sample size. TRBV06-family usage was enriched in top patient clones (8/27) versus controls (2/35).

This was a survey-level run. Sequencing was performed with immunoSEQ multiplex PCR; in TCRdb, only in-frame clones are kept and a portion is missing. The sample has about 18,000 clones, approximately 88% seen once. As for this clone: Its antigen is unidentified.

The CDR3 is 12 amino acids. This chain connects TRBV7-5 to TRBJ1-2. TRBV7-5 is assigned pseudogene status. The TCR was taken from a human donor in good health. Sequenced material: CD4+ T cells from blood buffy coats. DNA of the CDR3: TGTGCCAGAAGCTTAGGAAAGCCTGGCTACACCTTC. Amino acid sequence: CARSLGKPGYTF.